Shown below are 24 T cell receptor beta chains from a single sample sequenced in a study of HIV-infected patients and healthy controls. Reverse transcription used about 500 ng RNA and constant-region primers for alpha and beta. Using multiplexing indices, alpha and beta chain libraries were generated apart by chain-specific third strand synthesis. TCRdb reprocessed the 5' RACE reads via MiXCR and lists one record per CDR3 protein. The sample contains 7,500 to 10,000 distinct CDR3 sequences, approximately 7.6% of which appear only once. Whole blood was used without fractionation, so all unsorted peripheral T cells were included. The sequencing here drew on blood, taken before antiretroviral therapy. These receptor sequences come from an adult with HIV infection. The donor label of this sample is uncertain.

There are many counts of this clonotype. The rearrangement uses TRBV20-1 and TRBJ2-3, with a possible D match to TRBD2 (6 bases). The CDR3 extends over 17 amino acids. V was trimmed by 0 bases and J by 2 bases, leaving 18 bases between them. Germline lookup yields CDR1 DFQATT and CDR2 SNEGSKA (reference sequence). The CDR3 DNA is TGCAGTGCTAGAGATCGAGGAGGAGGGCAAACCACAGATACGCAGTATTTT. It encodes CSARDRGGGQTTDTQYF.

This clonotype was counted at least ten times. The chain is built from TRBV6-1 and TRBJ2-1, with TRBD2 as a possible D gene (6 bases). Trimming cost V 6 bases and J 4 bases, with 22 bases left between them. Germline V lookup: CDR1 MNHNS, CDR2 SASEGT. CDR3 length: 17 amino acids. The CDR3 here is CASRQTLEGPVYNEQFF. CDR3 bases: TGTGCCAGCAGACAAACCTTGGAGGGGCCGGTTTACAATGAGCAGTTCTTC.

In this sample, this clonotype turned up many times. This chain connects TRBV4-2 to TRBJ2-1; the match to TRBD2 covers 9 bases. V lost 4 bases, J lost 5 bases, and 12 bases stayed unmatched. Germline V gene data show CDR1 as LGHNA and CDR2 as YNFKEQ. The length of the CDR3 is 17 residues. As DNA, the CDR3 is TGTGCCAGCAGCCCAAGATATCAGCGGGAGGTAAACAATGAGCAGTTCTTC. It yields the protein CASSPRYQREVNNEQFF.

There are many counts of this clonotype. This chain connects TRBV10-3 to TRBJ1-2; D possibly corresponds to TRBD1 (5 bases). Germline V gene sequence: CDR1 ENHRY, CDR2 SYGVKD. The CDR3 sequence is 11 residues long. V was clipped by 2 bases and J by 7 bases, with 5 bases between them. CDR3 nucleotides: TGTGCCATCAGTGAGGGGGCTGGCTACACCTTC. Its translation: CAISEGAGYTF.

This clonotype showed up many times. The chain employs TRBV24-1 and TRBJ2-3; 9 bases fit TRBD2. J lost 6 bases, V lost 1 base, and 10 bases had no gene match. Germline CDR1 KGHDR, CDR2 SFDVKD. The CDR3 runs to 17 residues. CDR3 region: CATSDFERGAPRDTQYF. CDR3 bases: TGTGCCACCAGTGATTTTGAGCGGGGGGCGCCGAGGGATACGCAGTATTTT.

This clonotype was seen a handful of times. The rearrangement joins TRBV25-1 to TRBJ2-7, with D possibly matching TRBD1 (5 bases). Germline V gene sequence: CDR1 MGHDK, CDR2 SYGVNS. V lost 2 bases and J 3 bases, leaving 5 bases between the germline ends. The CDR3 spans 12 residues. The CDR3 nucleotides read TGTGCCAGCAGTGAAGGACACTACGAGCAGTACTTC. Protein product: CASSEGHYEQYF.

This chain connects TRBV6-5 to TRBJ1-1; D uncertain. Germline lookup yields CDR1 MNHEY and CDR2 SVGAGI. V lost 4 bases and J lost 1, with 4 bases in between. The CDR3 consists of 12 residues. CDR3 bases: TGTGCCAGCAGTTCACAGAACACTGAAGCTTTCTTT. Translation gives CASSSQNTEAFF.

This clonotype was observed at least ten times. The chain is built from TRBV4-1 and TRBJ2-3, with TRBD1 identical over 9 bases. V lost 4 bases to trimming and J lost 7 bases; unmatched junction nucleotides: 6. This CDR3 has 14 residues. The germline gives CDR1 MGHRA, CDR2 YSYEKL. As DNA, the CDR3 is TGCGCCAGCAGCCTGATTACAGGGGGCAATACGCAGTATTTT. It is translated as CASSLITGGNTQYF.

This clonotype was seen at least ten times. The rearrangement links TRBV6-2 or TRBV6-3 to TRBJ1-2, with 7 bases that match TRBD1. Germline V CDR1 and CDR2: MNHEY, SVGEGT. V lost 4 bases and J lost 2; bases outside the gene matches: 7. The CDR3 extends over 15 amino acids. The CDR3, as DNA: TGTGCCAGCAGTTCACCGGGACAGCTAAACTATGGCTACACCTTC. It encodes CASSSPGQLNYGYTF.

This clonotype has at least ten counts. This rearrangement joins TRBV5-5 to TRBJ2-3; no definite D call. This CDR3 has 14 amino acids. V lost 4 bases and J 0 bases, leaving 9 bases between the germline ends. Per germline, CDR1 SGHKS and CDR2 YYEKEE (reference sequence). The CDR3 sequence: CASSQLISTDTQYF. The CDR3, as DNA: TGTGCCAGCAGCCAACTCATAAGCACAGATACGCAGTATTTT.

A single count supports this clonotype. CDR3 DNA: TGCAGTGCTAGAGGGAGTCCGAACACTGAAGCTTTCTTT. As protein: CSARGSPNTEAFF. The chain has TRBV20-1 and TRBJ1-1; D unresolved. Germline V CDR1 and CDR2: DFQATT, SNEGSKA (reference sequence). Trimming left V 1 base short and J 1 base short, with 7 bases between. There are 13 residues in the CDR3.

This clonotype was detected ten times or more. The chain recombines TRBV25-1 with TRBJ2-2, with D possibly matching TRBD2 (5 bases). Germline V gene lookup returns CDR1 MGHDK and CDR2 SYGVNS. The CDR3 has 16 residues. Trimming shortened V by 2 bases and J by 7 bases, and 17 bases separated the two germline ends. CDR3: CASSEEDRVEGGELFF. The CDR3 region has the DNA TGTGCCAGCAGTGAAGAGGATAGGGTAGAGGGCGGGGAGCTGTTTTTT.

This clonotype was detected ten times or more. This chain connects TRBV5-1 to TRBJ1-2; unclear D gene. Trimming left V 0 bases short and J 5 bases short, with 5 bases between. CDR3 size: 12 residues. The germline gives CDR1 SGHRS, CDR2 YFSETQ. Written as DNA, the CDR3 is TGCGCCAGCAGCTTGGAGAGATATGGCTACACCTTC. Translation: CASSLERYGYTF.

This clonotype was found many times. The chain joins TRBV6-6 to TRBJ2-5; D unclear. The V gene's germline CDR1 is MNHNY and CDR2 SVGAGI (reference sequence). The CDR3 sequence is 14 residues long. Trimming took off 0 bases at V and 1 base at J, with 6 bases between the two ends. CDR3 protein: CASSYSSSQETQYF. The CDR3 DNA is TGTGCCAGCAGTTACTCGAGCAGCCAAGAGACCCAGTACTTC.

The chain employs TRBV28 and TRBJ1-1; D not resolved. Germline V gene sequence: CDR1 MDHEN, CDR2 SYDVKM. This CDR3 is 12 amino acids long. V gave up 5 bases and J gave up 5 bases, with 9 bases separating them. The CDR3 region is CASSQEVTEAFF. As DNA, the CDR3 is TGTGCCAGCAGTCAGGAGGTTACTGAAGCTTTCTTT.

The V and J genes are TRBV27 and TRBJ1-1; weak D call: TRBD1 (6 bases). The CDR3 covers 13 residues. The germline V gene has CDR1 MNHEY and CDR2 SMNVEV (reference sequence). Trimming shortened V by 2 bases and J by 6 bases, and 10 bases separated the two germline ends. CDR3 sequence (DNA): TGTGCCAGCAGTTTAATCAGGGGATCTGAAGCTTTCTTT. Encoded protein: CASSLIRGSEAFF.

This clonotype has at least ten counts. The genes are TRBV6-6 and TRBJ1-1; D not resolved. This CDR3 has 12 amino acids. V was pared by 5 bases and J by 5 bases, with 9 bases between. Per germline, CDR1 MNHNY and CDR2 SVGAGI (reference sequence). CDR3 sequence reads: CASSPRKTEAFF. The DNA for the CDR3 is TGTGCCAGCAGTCCAAGGAAGACTGAAGCTTTCTTT.

This clonotype was recorded at least ten times. This chain connects TRBV7-6 to TRBJ1-4; no definite D call. Germline V lookup: CDR1 SGHVS, CDR2 FNYEAQ. This CDR3 comprises 14 residues. The ends were cut back, 1 base at V and 3 bases at J, with 6 bases in the middle. The CDR3 bases are TGTGCCAGCAGCTTAGGAGGAGCTAATGAAAAACTGTTTTTT. It codes for CASSLGGANEKLFF. Combining the CDR3 with reference TRBV7-6 and TRBJ1-4 gives the whole variable domain GAGVSQSPRYKVTKRGQDVALRCDPISGHVSLYWYRQALGQGPEFLTYFNYEAQQDKSGLPNDRFSAERPEGSISTLTIQRTEQRDSAMYRCASSLGGANEKLFFGSGTQLSVL.

The table lists this clonotype with many counts. The CDR3: CSASRWDAGGNEQFF. The CDR3 DNA is TGCAGTGCTAGTCGATGGGATGCAGGGGGAAATGAGCAGTTCTTC. The gene calls are TRBV20-1 and TRBJ2-1; 7 bases align to TRBD1. Germline loops: CDR1 DFQATT, CDR2 SNEGSKA (reference sequence). The trim removed 3 bases at V and 7 bases at J, leaving 12 bases unmatched. The CDR3 sequence is 15 residues long.

This clonotype was seen repeatedly, ten times or more. The genes are TRBV6-6 and TRBJ1-6; D might be TRBD1 (6 bases). Germline V gives CDR1 MNHNY, CDR2 SVGAGI (reference sequence). The CDR3 is 13 residues long. CDR3 residues: CGGGQTYNSPLHF. The CDR3 DNA reads TGTGGGGGCGGACAGACCTATAATTCACCCCTCCACTTT.

Ten or more counts support this clonotype. This chain uses TRBV27 with TRBJ2-5; TRBD2 might be the D (5 bases). The CDR3 is made up of 14 amino acids. Trimming shortened V by 2 bases and J by 4 bases, and 11 bases separated the two germline ends. From germline, CDR1 is MNHEY and CDR2 SMNVEV (reference sequence). The CDR3 loop is CASSLRLAGETQYF. The CDR3 nucleotides are TGTGCCAGCAGTTTACGGCTAGCAGGAGAGACCCAGTACTTC.

This clonotype appeared many times. The genes are TRBV18 and TRBJ1-3; 11 nucleotides agree with TRBD1. The CDR3 is made up of 18 amino acids. V shed 5 bases, J shed 4 bases, and the junction held 13 bases outside the gene matches. Germline lookup yields CDR1 KGHSH and CDR2 LQKENI. The CDR3 is CASSSARPGQGVGNTIYF. CDR3 in DNA: TGTGCCAGCTCATCTGCAAGACCGGGACAGGGGGTCGGAAACACCATATATTTT. The variable domain in full, with the rest retrieved from reference TRBV18 and TRBJ1-3, is NAGVMQNPRHLVRRRGQEARLRCSPMKGHSHVYWYRQLPEEGLKFMVYLQKENIIDESGMPKERFSAEFPKEGPSILRIQQVVRGDSAAYFCASSSARPGQGVGNTIYFGEGSWLTVV.

This clonotype counts as medium-sized (0.01 to 0.1%). The chain combines TRBV12-3 or TRBV12-4 with TRBJ2-2; 7 positions agree with TRBD1. The CDR3 is 12 amino acids. Unmatched junction bases numbered 2, after V lost 7 bases and J lost 6 bases. CDR3 protein: CASTDRAGELFF. CDR3 sequence (DNA): TGTGCCAGCACCGACAGGGCCGGGGAGCTGTTTTTT.

This clonotype has at least ten counts. The chain links TRBV29-1 to TRBJ2-3, with 10 bases matching TRBD2. The junction had 4 bases not matched to a gene; V was cut back by 6 bases and J by 1 base. Germline V gene lookup returns CDR1 SQVTM and CDR2 ANQGSEA. This CDR3 contains 14 residues. The CDR3 loop reads CSVGGLAGTDTQYF. The CDR3 DNA is TGCAGCGTCGGAGGACTAGCGGGCACAGATACGCAGTATTTT.